This TCR beta chain came from a study of blood T cell repertoires in COVID-19. Background on the study: The United States, Italy and Spain supplied acute and convalescent COVID-19 samples. T cells, B-cell-depleted T cells, or PBMCs supplied cDNA or gDNA.

Original processing notes: Using reference gene primer amplification, nucleated cell counts were estimated. Profiled with immunoSEQ multiplex PCR; TCRdb holds only in-frame clones, not every one. From that table come the V and J calls and clone size; the DNA was used to work out D and trimming. The sample has approximately 170,000 clones; around 90% are singletons. Germline V gives CDR1 ENHRY, CDR2 SYGVKD. The CDR3 loop spans 13 amino acids. V dropped 7 bases and J dropped 4 bases, with 14 bases sitting between them. The V gene is TRBV10-3, the J gene TRBJ2-7; weak D call: TRBD1 (6 bases). Sequencing used peripheral blood. This clonotype was sampled from a man between 60 and 75 years old with active or convalescent COVID-19. The CDR3 nucleotides are TGTGCCATCACCACAGGGATTCGATACGAGCAGTACTTC. Amino acids: CAITTGIRYEQYF.